Listed below are T cell receptor beta chains from one sample, sequenced in a study of CD8+ T cells in alopecia areata. Libraries were prepared by immunoSEQ multiplex PCR; TCRdb keeps only in-frame clonotypes and omits some of them. The sample gives about 140,000 clones, roughly nine tenths of which show up once; about 13% is in the top ten. This sample comprised CD8+ T cells sorted from blood, obtained at week 4, from a patient treated with tofacitinib. Receptor source: a human donor with alopecia areata. The CDR3 runs from the conserved cysteine through the conserved F or W. The D gene is left open where the match is weak. Not every row has a clone size; where given, it reads once, few, many or a size class.

d_call j_call clone_size v_call cdr3_nt cdr3_aa
TRBD2 TRBJ2-5 - TRBV4-1 TGCGCCAGCAGCCATCCGACTAGCGGACAAGAGACCCAGTACTTC CASSHPTSGQETQYF
- TRBJ2-2 - TRBV4-1 TGCGCCAGCAGCCAATGGGGAGAGGGTACCGGGGAGCTGTTTTTT CASSQWGEGTGELFF
TRBD2 TRBJ2-7 - TRBV25-1 TGTGCCAGCAGTCCTTTTGCGGGAGGTTGGGTCGAGCAGTACTTC CASSPFAGGWVEQYF
- TRBJ1-5 - TRBV27 TGTGCCAGCAGTTTAATAGGGCAGCCCCAGCATTTT CASSLIGQPQHF
- TRBJ2-3 - TRBV6-6 TGTGCCAGCAGTTACTTGATAGATAGCACAGATACGCAGTATTTT CASSYLIDSTDTQYF
TRBD2 TRBJ2-7 once TRBV2 TGTGCCAGCAGTGGGACTAGCGGGACCTACGAGCAGTACTTC CASSGTSGTYEQYF
TRBD1 TRBJ2-1 - TRBV13 TGTGCCAGCAGCCCCCGGGACAGGGCTTACAATGAGCAGTTCTTC CASSPRDRAYNEQFF
- TRBJ1-1 - TRBV6-1 TGTGCCAGCAGTCTCTCCCCAGGGACGAACACTGAAGCTTTCTTT CASSLSPGTNTEAFF
TRBD2 TRBJ2-1 - TRBV6-5 TGTGCCAGCAGTTCCAGCGGGGAGGGGAATGAGCAGTTCTTC CASSSSGEGNEQFF
TRBD2 TRBJ2-7 - TRBV9 TGTGCCAGCAGCTGGACTAGTTCCCCTGGGGAGCAGTACTTC CASSWTSSPGEQYF
- TRBJ1-5 - TRBV5-1 TGCGCCAGCAGCCCAGCGGGGGATCAGCCCCAGCATTTT CASSPAGDQPQHF
- TRBJ2-5 - TRBV2 TGTGCCAGCACTTCACCCAACCAAGAGACCCAGTACTTC CASTSPNQETQYF
- TRBJ2-1 - TRBV5-1 TGCGCCAGCAGACCCCCCGGGACAAGGGAATACAATGAGCAGTTCTTC CASRPPGTREYNEQFF
- TRBJ2-2 once TRBV29-1 TGCAGCGTTGAAGTTGGCGGGGAGCTGTTTTTT CSVEVGGELFF
- TRBJ2-1 - TRBV9 TGTGCCAGCGGCTCCAATGAGCAGTTCTTC CASGSNEQFF
- TRBJ2-5 - TRBV4-1 TGCGCCAGCAGCCAATATCAAGAGACCCAGTACTTC CASSQYQETQYF
TRBD2 TRBJ2-1 - TRBV10-1 TGCGCCAGCAGTGAAGGGCTAGCGGGGGGGATTTTCAATGAGCAGTTCTTC CASSEGLAGGIFNEQFF
- TRBJ2-2 - TRBV15 TGTGCCACCAGCACCGACATTAGGGGCCACGGGGAGCTGTTTTTT CATSTDIRGHGELFF
- TRBJ2-7 - TRBV5-4 TGTGCCAGCAGCGCCAGCCCTGTGAGCTCCTACGAGCAGTACTTC CASSASPVSSYEQYF
TRBD1 TRBJ2-1 once TRBV4-1 TGCGCCAGCAGCCAAGCGGGACAGAGTTACAATGAGCAGTTCTTC CASSQAGQSYNEQFF
- TRBJ2-3 - TRBV29-1 TGCAGCGGTTCTAAACGGGACTCATATACGCAGTATTTT CSGSKRDSYTQYF
TRBD1 TRBJ2-3 - TRBV5-1 TGCGCCAGCAGCTCCTGGCAGACAGGGGCAGATACGCAGTATTTT CASSSWQTGADTQYF
- TRBJ2-7 - TRBV27 TGTGCCAGCAGTCGGACCGGCGACGAGCAGTACTTC CASSRTGDEQYF
TRBD1 TRBJ2-7 - TRBV4-1 TGCGCCAGCAGCCAAGTTCCGGACAGGAACTACGAGCAGTACTTC CASSQVPDRNYEQYF
TRBD2 TRBJ2-7 - TRBV4-2 TGTGCCAGCAGCCAAGGAGAGACTAGCGGCTACGAGCAGTACTTC CASSQGETSGYEQYF
TRBD2 TRBJ2-3 few TRBV4-1 TGCGCCAGCAGCGCCCTTGTAGGACTAGCGGGAGGACCTAGCACAGATACGCAGTATTTT CASSALVGLAGGPSTDTQYF
- TRBJ2-1 - TRBV15 TGTGCCACCTTGACTAGTAGCCCTAACAATGAGCAGTTCTTC CATLTSSPNNEQFF
- TRBJ2-1 - TRBV6-1 TGTGCCAGCACCGGGTGGTCCTACAATGAGCAGTTCTTC CASTGWSYNEQFF
- TRBJ2-3 once TRBV29-1 TGCAGCGCCCAGGTGGGGGGCACAGATACGCAGTATTTT CSAQVGGTDTQYF
- TRBJ2-1 few TRBV10-3 TGTGCCATCAGTGAGTCGCTAGAAAACAATGAGCAGTTCTTC CAISESLENNEQFF
- TRBJ2-2 - TRBV29-1 TGCAGCGCTTTGGACCGGACCGGGGAGCTGTTTTTT CSALDRTGELFF
- TRBJ1-1 - TRBV30 TGTGCCTGGAGTGTTGGGGATGGGACTGAAGCTTTCTTT CAWSVGDGTEAFF
TRBD1 TRBJ2-7 - TRBV5-1 TGCGCCAGCAGCGTTCGGACAGGCTACGAGCAGTACTTC CASSVRTGYEQYF
- TRBJ2-7 - TRBV13 TGTGCCAGCAGCTTAGGATCCTACGAGCAGTACTTC CASSLGSYEQYF
- TRBJ2-7 - TRBV29-1 TGCAGCGTTGAAGGTGCTAGGCGGCCCTACGAGCAGTACTTC CSVEGARRPYEQYF
- TRBJ1-5 - TRBV27 TGTGCCAGCAGCCCTGAGGGAATGAGGCGGGATCAGCCCCAGCATTTT CASSPEGMRRDQPQHF
- TRBJ2-1 - TRBV30 TGTGCTTCAGACGGGGTAGCGGATAACAATGAGCAGTTCTTC CASDGVADNNEQFF
- TRBJ2-3 - TRBV7-9 TGTGCCAGCAGACAAATTCCTCTCCCAGATACGCAGTATTTT CASRQIPLPDTQYF
- TRBJ1-1 - TRBV30 TGTGCCTGGAGCGGCGACACTGAAGCTTTCTTT CAWSGDTEAFF
- TRBJ2-1 - TRBV27 TGTGCCAGCACTTCATCCCGCACCCCCGATGAGCAGTTCTTC CASTSSRTPDEQFF
TRBD1 TRBJ2-7 - TRBV30 TGTGCCTGGAGTTTGACAGGGGGCAGATACGAGCAGTACTTC CAWSLTGGRYEQYF
- TRBJ2-7 - TRBV5-6 TGTGCCAGCAGCTTTGGATACCCAACCTACGAGCAGTACTTC CASSFGYPTYEQYF
- TRBJ1-5 - TRBV19 TGTGCCAGTAGTATAGCAGGTTCCCCCAATCAGCCCCAGCATTTT CASSIAGSPNQPQHF
- TRBJ2-7 - TRBV7-9 TGTGCCAGCAGGGATTATGGGGACGAGCAGTACTTC CASRDYGDEQYF
TRBD1 TRBJ2-7 - TRBV7-9 TGTGCCAGCAGCTCCAGACAGGGGGCGTCCTACGAGCAGTACTTC CASSSRQGASYEQYF
TRBD2 TRBJ2-5 - TRBV9 TGTGCCAGCAGCCCGGGCAGCGGGAGATATGGTGAGACCCAGTACTTC CASSPGSGRYGETQYF
- TRBJ2-7 - TRBV5-1 TGCGCCAGCAGCCCCTCCCCGGGGCTAGCAGGGGACTACGAGCAGTACTTC CASSPSPGLAGDYEQYF
TRBD1 TRBJ2-7 few TRBV4-1 TGCGCCAGCAGCCAGGGAGACAGGGCCTCCTACGAGCAGTACTTC CASSQGDRASYEQYF
- TRBJ2-2 - TRBV19 TGTGCCAGTAGTATTTGGGTTCCGGACACCGGGGAGCTGTTTTTT CASSIWVPDTGELFF
TRBD1 TRBJ2-7 - TRBV5-4 TGTGCCAGCAGCTTCGACAGGGCTAGCTCCTACGAGCAGTACTTC CASSFDRASSYEQYF